Listed below are T cell receptor beta chains from one sample, sequenced in a study of blood T cell repertoires in COVID-19. Measured with immunoSEQ multiplex PCR; TCRdb has only the in-frame clones, and not every one. The sample has 160,000 or so clones; 80% to 90% are singletons. Sequenced material: peripheral blood. Receptors originate from a woman in her forties or fifties with acute or convalescent COVID-19. CDR3s include the opening cysteine and the closing phenylalanine or tryptophan. Each record gives: V gene, J gene, CDR3 protein.

TRBV28	TRBJ1-2	CASSLPTDYYGYTF
TRBV4-3	TRBJ2-1	CASSQLAGSYNEQFF
TRBV11-2	TRBJ1-4	CASRLTGGAEKLFF
TRBV3-1/TRBV3-2	TRBJ1-3	CASSQGVQGYSGNTIYF
TRBV3-1/TRBV3-2	TRBJ2-5	CASSQLIDRGRETQYF
TRBV18	TRBJ1-2	CASSPSGEANYGYTF
TRBV14	TRBJ2-1	CASSQTGEQFF
TRBV18	TRBJ2-1	CASSLFTSGSYNEQFF
TRBV10-2	TRBJ2-2	CASSDSKAGVTGELFF
TRBV9	TRBJ2-2	CASSLTASIPGELFF
TRBV12-3/TRBV12-4	TRBJ2-1	CASSSGAYNEQFF
TRBV28	TRBJ2-2	CASRIQGPGELFF
TRBV6-4	TRBJ2-3	CASSDKTARTDTQYF
TRBV6-5	TRBJ2-6	CASSYSGVGANVLTF